These 6 T cell receptor beta chains originate from one sample sequenced in a study of blood T cell repertoires in COVID-19. Using immunoSEQ multiplex PCR, the repertoire was profiled, and TCRdb retains in-frame clones only, with some absent. The sample yields tens of thousands of clones, about four fifths seen once. Sequencing was performed on peripheral blood. The receptors come from a man in his thirties or forties with COVID-19, enrolled during active disease.

The chain links TRBV10-3 to TRBJ2-3, with a tentative D call TRBD2 (6 bases). The CDR3 length is 13 residues. V dropped 5 bases and J dropped 5 bases, with 11 bases sitting between them. The germline V gene has CDR1 ENHRY and CDR2 SYGVKD. DNA of the CDR3: TGTGCCATCAGTTCCGCGGGGAGAGATACGCAGTATTTT. Its translation is CAISSAGRDTQYF.

This clone has a single count. The chain combines TRBV3-1 (or the pseudogene TRBV3-2) with TRBJ2-5; 10 bases align to TRBD2. The V and J ends lost 0 bases and 5 bases, in that order; junction bases with no gene match: 12. The CDR3 covers 18 residues. Germline V gene sequence: CDR1 LGHDT, CDR2 YNNKEL (reference sequence). CDR3 in amino acids: CASSQENGAGGLKETQYF. The CDR3 region has the DNA TGTGCCAGCAGCCAAGAGAATGGAGCGGGGGGGCTTAAGGAGACCCAGTACTTC.

The J gene is TRBJ2-2, the V gene TRBV6-5; 8 bases are a match to TRBD2. J gave up 0 bases and V 4 bases, and 4 bases lay outside the gene matches. Per the germline V gene, CDR1 is MNHEY and CDR2 is SVGAGI. The CDR3 consists of 16 residues. The CDR3 sequence: CASSLTSGANTGELFF. The CDR3 DNA follows: TGTGCCAGCAGTTTAACTAGCGGAGCGAACACCGGGGAGCTGTTTTTT.

V is TRBV6-6 and J is TRBJ2-3; 9 bases are shared with TRBD1. Trimming took 5 bases from V and 3 from J; bases not matched to a gene: 15. This CDR3 has 18 amino acids. Germline V gene sequence: CDR1 MNHNY, CDR2 SVGAGI (reference sequence). The CDR3 coding sequence is TGTGCCAGCAGTCAGAACCCGGGACAGGGAAGTGTAACAGATACGCAGTATTTT. It encodes CASSQNPGQGSVTDTQYF.

The chain links TRBV28 to TRBJ2-2; D is possibly TRBD2 (6 bases). Germline lookup yields CDR1 MDHEN and CDR2 SYDVKM. Trimming removed 3 bases at V and 2 bases at J, with 10 bases between. The length of the CDR3 is 15 residues. The CDR3 is CASSLASDNTGELFF. The CDR3 nucleotides read TGTGCCAGCAGTTTGGCTAGCGACAACACCGGGGAGCTGTTTTTT.

This clone has a count of ten or more. The chain has TRBV11-3 and TRBJ2-5, with TRBD1 as a possible D gene (7 bases). V lost 5 bases and J 2 bases, leaving 15 bases between the germline ends. Germline assignment: CDR1 SGHNT and CDR2 YENEEA. The CDR3 runs to 15 residues. CDR3 bases: TGTGCCAGCAGCATCAACTCAGGGGGGCAAGAGACCCAGTACTTC. Translated: CASSINSGGQETQYF.